This passage covers 6 T cell receptor beta chains from one sample sequenced in a study of cytomegalovirus exposure and HLA in healthy donors. PCR primers comprised 60 Vbeta and 13 Jbeta primers. Produced via immunoSEQ multiplex PCR; TCRdb's table is partial and in-frame only. The sample yields some 130,000 clones, roughly 80% seen once. The specimen was PBMCs. These receptor sequences come from a young man in good health and CMV-seronegative.

This rearrangement joins TRBV28 to TRBJ2-5; weak D call: TRBD2 (6 bases). Deletions cut 7 bases from V and 2 bases from J, with 11 bases between. The length of the CDR3 is 13 residues. CDR1 and CDR2 (germline): MDHEN, SYDVKM. CDR3 nucleotide sequence: TGTGCCAGCACCCCCGGGAGACAAGAGACCCAGTACTTC. Its translation: CASTPGRQETQYF. The full variable domain, completed using reference TRBV28 and TRBJ2-5, is DVKVTQSSRYLVKRTGEKVFLECVQDMDHENMFWYRQDPGLGLRLIYFSYDVKMKEKGDIPEGYSVSREKKERFSLILESASTNQTSMYLCASTPGRQETQYFGPGTRLLVL.

The chain couples TRBV25-1 to TRBJ2-3; 9 bases agree with TRBD2. Unmatched junction bases numbered 15, after V lost 3 bases and J lost 5 bases. The germline CDR1 and CDR2 sequences are MGHDK and SYGVNS. The CDR3 is 18 residues long. The CDR3 sequence: CASSDLGLASMRRDTQYF. CDR3 DNA sequence: TGTGCCAGCAGTGATCTCGGACTAGCGTCGATGCGAAGAGATACGCAGTATTTT.

The rearrangement uses TRBV11-1 and TRBJ1-2, with no clear D. V lost 2 bases and J lost 4, with 14 bases in between. This CDR3 comprises 15 residues. Germline loops: CDR1 SGHAT, CDR2 FQDESV (reference sequence). The CDR3 DNA reads TGTGCCAGCAGCTTATCGTCGGGAGGACTCTATGGCTACACCTTC. Its translation is CASSLSSGGLYGYTF.

This clone was picked up a small number of times. The chain recombines TRBV6-6 with TRBJ1-5; unclear D gene. Germline CDR1 MNHNY, CDR2 SVGAGI (reference sequence). Trimming took 4 bases from V and 2 from J, leaving 12 bases between them. The CDR3 is 15 residues long. The CDR3 is CASSLEGDGNQPQHF. The CDR3 nucleotides read TGTGCCAGCAGTTTAGAGGGAGACGGCAATCAGCCCCAGCATTTT.

This clone was seen only once. This sequence joins TRBV2 and TRBJ1-4; maybe TRBD1 (5 bases). Trimming cost V 6 bases and J 8 bases, with 16 bases left between them. The CDR3 spans 14 residues. Germline-derived CDR1 and CDR2 are SNHLY and FYNNEI. The CDR3 DNA reads TGTGCCAGCAGCGGGGGGGAGGGTTGGGAAAAACTGTTTTTT. Protein sequence: CASSGGEGWEKLFF.

This clone was detected only a few times. The chain links TRBV11-2 to TRBJ2-1, with 12 bases fitting TRBD2. This CDR3 is 16 amino acids long. Germline assignment: CDR1 SGHAT and CDR2 FQNNGV. The ends lost 5 bases at V and 3 bases at J; junction bases unmatched: 5. The CDR3 region is CASSQGLAGYYNEQFF. The CDR3 DNA follows: TGTGCCAGCAGCCAAGGACTAGCGGGATACTACAATGAGCAGTTCTTC.